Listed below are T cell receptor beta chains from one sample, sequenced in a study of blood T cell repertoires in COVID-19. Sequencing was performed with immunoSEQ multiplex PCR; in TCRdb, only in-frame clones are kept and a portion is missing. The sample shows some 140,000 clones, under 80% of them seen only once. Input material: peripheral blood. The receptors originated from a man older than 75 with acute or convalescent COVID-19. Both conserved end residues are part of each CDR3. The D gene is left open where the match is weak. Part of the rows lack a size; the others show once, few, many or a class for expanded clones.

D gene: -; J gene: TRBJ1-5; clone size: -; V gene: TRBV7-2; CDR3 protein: CASSFREGQPQHF; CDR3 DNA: TGTGCCAGCAGCTTCAGGGAGGGTCAGCCCCAGCATTTT
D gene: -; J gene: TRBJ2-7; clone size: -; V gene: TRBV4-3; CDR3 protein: CASSQAGLGYEQYF; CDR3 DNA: TGCGCCAGCAGCCAAGCAGGGTTGGGCTACGAGCAGTACTTC
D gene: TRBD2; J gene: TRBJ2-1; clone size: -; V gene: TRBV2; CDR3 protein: CASGGIAGEQFF; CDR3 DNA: TGTGCCAGCGGGGGGATAGCGGGAGAGCAGTTCTTC
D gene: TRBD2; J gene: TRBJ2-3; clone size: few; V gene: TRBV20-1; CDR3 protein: CSASRLAGDTDTQYF; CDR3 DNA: TGCAGTGCTAGTCGGCTAGCGGGGGACACAGATACGCAGTATTTT
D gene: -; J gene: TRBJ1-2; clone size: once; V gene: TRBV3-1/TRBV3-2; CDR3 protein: CASSQRTVNYGYTF; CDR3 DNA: TGTGCCAGCAGCCAAAGGACAGTAAACTATGGCTACACCTTC
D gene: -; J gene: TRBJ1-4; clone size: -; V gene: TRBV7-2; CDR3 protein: CASSLYPNEKLFF; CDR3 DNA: TGTGCCAGCAGCCTTTATCCTAATGAAAAACTGTTTTTT
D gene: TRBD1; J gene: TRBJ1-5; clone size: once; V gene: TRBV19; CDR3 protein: CASTDRGQPQHF; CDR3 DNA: TGTGCCAGTACCGACAGGGGCCAGCCCCAGCATTTT
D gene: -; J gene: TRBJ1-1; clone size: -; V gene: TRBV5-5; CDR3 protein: CASSLSTNTEAFF; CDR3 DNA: TGTGCCAGCAGTCTAAGCACGAACACTGAAGCTTTCTTT
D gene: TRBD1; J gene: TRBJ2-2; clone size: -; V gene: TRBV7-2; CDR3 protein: CASSLARTGISGELFF; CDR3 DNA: TGTGCCAGCAGCTTAGCTAGGACAGGGATTTCCGGGGAGCTGTTTTTT
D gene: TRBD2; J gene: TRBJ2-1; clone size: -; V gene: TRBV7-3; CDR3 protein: CASSLSHSSGAGGEQFF; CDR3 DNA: TGTGCCAGCAGCTTATCCCACTCTAGCGGGGCCGGGGGTGAGCAGTTCTTC
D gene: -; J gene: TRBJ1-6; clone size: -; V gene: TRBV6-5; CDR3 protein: CASRLGQQSSPLHF; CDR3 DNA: TGTGCCAGCAGACTGGGACAACAAAGTTCACCCCTCCACTTT
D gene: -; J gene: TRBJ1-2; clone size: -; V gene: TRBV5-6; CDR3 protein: CASSFAGRGYTF; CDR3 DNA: TGTGCCAGCAGCTTCGCAGGGCGAGGCTACACCTTC
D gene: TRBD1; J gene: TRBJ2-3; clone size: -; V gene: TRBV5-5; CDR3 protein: CASSSPGQGPDTQYF; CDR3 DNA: TGTGCCAGCAGCTCCCCAGGACAGGGCCCAGATACGCAGTATTTT
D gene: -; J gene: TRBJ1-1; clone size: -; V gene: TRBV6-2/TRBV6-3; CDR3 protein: CASSSRSTGTEAFF; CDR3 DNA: TGTGCCAGCAGTTCCAGATCGACGGGCACTGAAGCTTTCTTT
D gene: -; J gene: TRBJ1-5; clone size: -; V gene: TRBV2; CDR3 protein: CASSGPGRGSNQPQHF; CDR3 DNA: TGTGCCAGCAGTGGGCCAGGGAGGGGGAGCAATCAGCCCCAGCATTTT
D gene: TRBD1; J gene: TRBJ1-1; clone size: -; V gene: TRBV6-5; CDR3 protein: CASSSTGAANTEAFF; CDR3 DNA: TGTGCCAGCAGTTCGACAGGGGCGGCGAACACTGAAGCTTTCTTT
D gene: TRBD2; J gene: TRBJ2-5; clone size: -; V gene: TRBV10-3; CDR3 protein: CAIRPSGAGLAGGETQYF; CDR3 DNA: TGTGCCATCAGGCCAAGTGGCGCCGGACTAGCGGGCGGGGAGACCCAGTACTTC
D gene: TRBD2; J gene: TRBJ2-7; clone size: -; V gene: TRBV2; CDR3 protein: CASGASGYSYEQYF; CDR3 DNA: TGTGCCAGCGGGGCTAGCGGCTATTCCTACGAGCAGTACTTC
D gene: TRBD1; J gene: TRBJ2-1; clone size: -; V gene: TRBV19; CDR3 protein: CASSEDRGKLNEQFF; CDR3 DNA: TGTGCCAGTAGTGAGGACAGGGGAAAACTCAATGAGCAGTTCTTC
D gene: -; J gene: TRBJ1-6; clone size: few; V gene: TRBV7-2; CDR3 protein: CASSLSITARIPLHF; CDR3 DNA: TGTGCCAGCAGCTTATCTATAACAGCCCGTATCCCCCTCCACTTT
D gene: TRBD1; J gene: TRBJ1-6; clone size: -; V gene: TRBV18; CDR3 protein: CASSRGDRGSDSPLHF; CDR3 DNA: TGTGCCAGCTCACGGGGGGACAGGGGAAGTGATTCACCCCTCCACTTT
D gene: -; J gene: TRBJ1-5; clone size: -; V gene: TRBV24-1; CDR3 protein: CATSDNRRGGAQPQHF; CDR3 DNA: TGTGCCACCAGTGATAATAGGCGGGGAGGGGCTCAGCCCCAGCATTTT
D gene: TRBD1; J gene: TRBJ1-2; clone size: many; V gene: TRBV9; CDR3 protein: CASSVAGGAYGYTF; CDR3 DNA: TGTGCCAGCAGCGTCGCAGGGGGCGCCTATGGCTACACCTTC
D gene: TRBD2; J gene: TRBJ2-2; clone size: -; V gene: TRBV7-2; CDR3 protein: CASSSGLPNTGELFF; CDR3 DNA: TGTGCCAGCAGCTCGGGACTACCTAACACCGGGGAGCTGTTTTTT
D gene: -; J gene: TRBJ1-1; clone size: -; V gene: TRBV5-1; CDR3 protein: CASSLVAGNTEAFF; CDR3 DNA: TGCGCCAGCAGCTTGGTCGCAGGAAACACTGAAGCTTTCTTT
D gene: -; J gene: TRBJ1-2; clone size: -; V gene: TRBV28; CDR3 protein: CASSPTRTHGIANYGYTF; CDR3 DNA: TGTGCCAGCAGTCCTACCAGAACCCACGGGATAGCTAACTATGGCTACACCTTC
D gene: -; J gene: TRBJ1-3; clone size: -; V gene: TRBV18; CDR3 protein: CASSPTDSGNTIYF; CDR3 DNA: TGTGCCAGCTCACCGACTGACAGTGGAAACACCATATATTTT
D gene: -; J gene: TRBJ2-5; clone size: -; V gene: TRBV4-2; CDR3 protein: CASSQGTEAQETQYF; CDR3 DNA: TGTGCCAGCAGCCAAGGGACAGAGGCACAAGAGACCCAGTACTTC
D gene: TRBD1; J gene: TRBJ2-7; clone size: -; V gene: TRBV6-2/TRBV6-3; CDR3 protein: CASSYDRGHEQYF; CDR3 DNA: TGTGCCAGCAGTTACGACAGGGGGCACGAGCAGTACTTC
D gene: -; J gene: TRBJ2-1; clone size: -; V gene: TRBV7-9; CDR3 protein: CASRSRGFESSYNEQFF; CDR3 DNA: TGTGCCAGCAGGTCCAGAGGATTCGAAAGCTCCTACAATGAGCAGTTCTTC
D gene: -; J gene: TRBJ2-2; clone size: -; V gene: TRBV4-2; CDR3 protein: CASTKGGVANTGELFF; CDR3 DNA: TGTGCCAGCACCAAGGGGGGGGTGGCAAACACCGGGGAGCTGTTTTTT
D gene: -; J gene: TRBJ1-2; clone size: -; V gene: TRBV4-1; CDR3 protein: CASSQRNYGYTF; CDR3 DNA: TGCGCCAGCAGCCAACGGAACTATGGCTACACCTTC
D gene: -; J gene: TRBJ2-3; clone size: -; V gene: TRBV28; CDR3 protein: CASSNSVPSTDTQYF; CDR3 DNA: TGTGCCAGCAGTAATTCGGTACCCAGCACAGATACGCAGTATTTT
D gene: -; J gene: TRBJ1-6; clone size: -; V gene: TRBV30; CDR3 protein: CAWAQGYSPLHF; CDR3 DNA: TGTGCCTGGGCGCAGGGGTATTCACCCCTCCACTTT
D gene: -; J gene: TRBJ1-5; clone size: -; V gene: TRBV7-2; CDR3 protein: CASSLFEGSNQPQHF; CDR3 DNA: TGTGCCAGCAGCTTATTCGAGGGAAGCAATCAGCCCCAGCATTTT
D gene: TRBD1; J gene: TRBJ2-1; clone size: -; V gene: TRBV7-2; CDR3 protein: CASSPTGESYNEQFF; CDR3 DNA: TGTGCCAGCAGCCCGACAGGGGAATCCTACAATGAGCAGTTCTTC
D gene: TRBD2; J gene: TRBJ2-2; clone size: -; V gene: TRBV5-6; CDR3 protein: CASSLLGLAANTGELFF; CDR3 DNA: TGTGCCAGCAGCTTGCTTGGCCTAGCGGCGAACACCGGGGAGCTGTTTTTT
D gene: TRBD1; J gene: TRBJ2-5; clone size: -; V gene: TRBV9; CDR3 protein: CASSAQDRAGETQYF; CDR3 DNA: TGTGCCAGCAGCGCACAAGACAGGGCTGGGGAGACCCAGTACTTC
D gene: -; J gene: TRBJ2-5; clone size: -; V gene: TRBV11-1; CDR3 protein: CASSLAVRAETQYF; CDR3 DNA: TGTGCCAGCAGCTTAGCAGTGCGGGCAGAGACCCAGTACTTC
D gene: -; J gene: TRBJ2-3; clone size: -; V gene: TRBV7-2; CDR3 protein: CASSLEGAGASTDTQYF; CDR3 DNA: TGTGCCAGCAGCCTAGAAGGCGCGGGGGCGAGCACAGATACGCAGTATTTT
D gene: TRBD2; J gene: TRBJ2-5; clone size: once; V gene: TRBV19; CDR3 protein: CASDGLAGGRETQYF; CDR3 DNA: TGTGCCAGTGACGGACTAGCGGGGGGGAGAGAGACCCAGTACTTC
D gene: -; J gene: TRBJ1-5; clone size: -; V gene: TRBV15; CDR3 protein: CATSREDSSNQPQHF; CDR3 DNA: TGTGCCACCAGCAGAGAGGACAGTAGCAATCAGCCCCAGCATTTT
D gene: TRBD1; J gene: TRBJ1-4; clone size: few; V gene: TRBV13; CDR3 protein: CASSMGQGVTNEKLFF; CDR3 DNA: TGTGCCAGCAGCATGGGACAGGGAGTAACTAATGAAAAACTGTTTTTT
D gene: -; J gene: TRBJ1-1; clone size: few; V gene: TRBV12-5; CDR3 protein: CASGLGAGRYNTEAFF; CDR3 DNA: TGTGCTAGTGGGCTTGGGGCAGGCAGATATAACACTGAAGCTTTCTTT
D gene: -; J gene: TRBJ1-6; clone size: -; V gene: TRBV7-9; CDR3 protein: CASSLLGGRPDRSPLHF; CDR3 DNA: TGTGCCAGCAGCTTACTTGGCGGGCGTCCAGACCGTTCACCCCTCCACTTT
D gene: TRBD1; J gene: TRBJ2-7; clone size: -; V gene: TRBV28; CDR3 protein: CASSRPGQDVEQYF; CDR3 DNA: TGTGCCAGCAGTCGACCGGGACAGGATGTCGAGCAGTACTTC
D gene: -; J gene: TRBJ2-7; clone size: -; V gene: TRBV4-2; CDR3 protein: CASSQEGAGTYEQYF; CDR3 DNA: TGTGCCAGCAGCCAAGAAGGGGCGGGGACCTACGAGCAGTACTTC